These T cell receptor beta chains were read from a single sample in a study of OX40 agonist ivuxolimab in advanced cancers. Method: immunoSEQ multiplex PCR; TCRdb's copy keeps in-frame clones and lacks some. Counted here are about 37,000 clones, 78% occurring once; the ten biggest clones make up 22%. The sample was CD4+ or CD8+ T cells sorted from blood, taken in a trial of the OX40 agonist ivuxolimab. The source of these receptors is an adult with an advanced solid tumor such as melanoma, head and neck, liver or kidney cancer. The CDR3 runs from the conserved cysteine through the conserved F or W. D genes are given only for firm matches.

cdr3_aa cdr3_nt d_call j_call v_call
CASSQDPPWGLANYGYTF TGCGCCAGCAGCCAAGATCCGCCTTGGGGCTTAGCTAACTATGGCTACACCTTC . TRBJ1-2 TRBV4-3
CASSLGLAVQETQYF TGTGCCAGCAGCCTAGGACTAGCGGTACAAGAGACCCAGTACTTC TRBD2 TRBJ2-5 TRBV7-8
CASLPQGLNTEAFF TGTGCCAGCCTTCCGCAGGGGCTGAACACTGAAGCTTTCTTT . TRBJ1-1 TRBV2
CASSQGSKLYNEQFF TGCGCCAGCAGCCAAGGTAGTAAGCTCTACAATGAGCAGTTCTTC . TRBJ2-1 TRBV4-1
CASSQGQGGARTEAFF TGCGCCAGCAGCCAAGGTCAGGGGGGGGCGCGCACTGAAGCTTTCTTT TRBD1 TRBJ1-1 TRBV4-1
CASSEGQGANEQYF TGTGCCAGCAGCGAGGGACAGGGGGCAAACGAGCAGTACTTC TRBD1 TRBJ2-7 TRBV27
CASSPIPILGEAFF TGTGCCAGCAGCCCGATTCCTATACTCGGGGAAGCTTTCTTT . TRBJ1-1 TRBV7-9
CASSPPSRERRTGELFF TGTGCCAGCTCACCACCATCCCGGGAGAGGCGAACCGGGGAGCTGTTTTTT . TRBJ2-2 TRBV18
CASSKTGTSYYEQYF TGTGCCAGTAGTAAGACGGGAACGTCCTACTACGAGCAGTACTTC . TRBJ2-7 TRBV19
CASSLAGGNEQYF TGTGCCAGCAGCTTAGCAGGGGGGAACGAGCAGTACTTC . TRBJ2-7 TRBV7-9
CASSGTGTGISQPQHF TGTGCCAGCAGTGGGACCGGGACAGGGATCAGTCAGCCCCAGCATTTT TRBD1 TRBJ1-5 TRBV2
CASSPGGGDTQYF TGTGCCAGCTCACCGGGCGGGGGAGATACGCAGTATTTT TRBD2 TRBJ2-3 TRBV18
CASSIDIGGQGAFYGYTF TGTGCCAGTAGTATAGATATTGGCGGACAGGGGGCTTTCTATGGCTACACCTTC TRBD1 TRBJ1-2 TRBV19
CASSVGSNSPEQFF TGTGCCAGCAGCGTAGGATCGAACTCCCCTGAGCAGTTCTTC . TRBJ2-1 TRBV9
CASSGTEGYTF TGTGCCAGCAGTGGGACAGAAGGCTACACCTTC . TRBJ1-2 TRBV25-1
CSVEGAYEQYF TGCAGCGTTGAGGGGGCATACGAGCAGTACTTC . TRBJ2-7 TRBV29-1
CASSYGGSYEQYF TGTGCCAGCAGTTACGGTGGAAGCTACGAGCAGTACTTC . TRBJ2-7 TRBV6-5
CASSQSQWRGYTF TGCGCCAGCAGTCAATCTCAGTGGAGGGGCTACACCTTC . TRBJ1-2 TRBV23-1
CASSLRGAQYEQFF TGTGCCAGCAGCCTGAGGGGGGCTCAATATGAGCAGTTCTTC . TRBJ2-1 TRBV11-1
CASALAGAWQETQYF TGCGCCAGCGCACTAGCGGGCGCTTGGCAAGAGACCCAGTACTTC TRBD2 TRBJ2-5 TRBV5-1
CASKDGTYEQYF TGTGCCAGCAAAGACGGGACCTACGAGCAGTACTTC . TRBJ2-7 TRBV2
CSVSSGLRNNEQFF TGCAGCGTCTCGAGCGGTCTGAGGAACAATGAGCAGTTCTTC . TRBJ2-1 TRBV29-1
CASSWKSGLALENTQYF TGTGCCAGCAGCTGGAAGAGTGGTTTAGCCTTAGAGAATACGCAGTATTTT . TRBJ2-3 TRBV7-9
CASSFGHGRTEAFF TGTGCCAGCAGTTTCGGACATGGGCGGACTGAAGCTTTCTTT . TRBJ1-1 TRBV27
CASSPGQGAYEQYF TGTGCCAGCAGCCCGGGACAGGGGGCGTACGAGCAGTACTTC TRBD1 TRBJ2-7 TRBV5-5